The 10 T cell receptor beta chains reported below all come from one sample, sequenced in a study of T cell responses to AZD1222 COVID-19 vaccine. The data were produced by immunoSEQ multiplex PCR, yet TCRdb's version contains in-frame clones alone and is incomplete. Of 200,000 or so clones listed, 85% to 90% are singletons. The source was peripheral blood, collected on day 0 of AZD1222 vaccination. The receptor source for this set is an adult in good health.

The V gene is TRBV6-5, the J gene TRBJ2-7; D ambiguous. V shed 4 bases and J shed 4 bases, with 5 bases lying between them. The CDR3 is 11 residues long. Germline V gene lookup returns CDR1 MNHEY and CDR2 SVGAGI. The CDR3 region is CASSSKYEQYF. The CDR3 DNA sequence: TGTGCCAGCAGTTCCAAGTACGAGCAGTACTTC.

This clone was found once. The chain combines TRBV12-3 or TRBV12-4 with TRBJ1-2; D remains ambiguous. The CDR3 is 13 residues long. The germline V and J ends were trimmed by 3 bases and 2 bases, with 7 bases remaining between them. CDR3 amino acids: CASSFTDNYGYTF. The CDR3 nucleotides are TGTGCCAGCAGTTTCACCGACAACTATGGCTACACCTTC.

The genes are TRBV7-2 and TRBJ2-3, with 7 bases that match TRBD1. Trimming cost V 4 bases and J 0 bases; bases outside gene matches: 7. Germline V gene sequence: CDR1 SGHTA, CDR2 FQGNSA. The CDR3 consists of 16 residues. In DNA form, the CDR3 reads TGTGCCAGCAGCTACCCCACGACAGGGAGCACAGATACGCAGTATTTT. This gives the protein CASSYPTTGSTDTQYF.

V is TRBV7-3 and J is TRBJ1-2; 7 nucleotides align to TRBD1. This CDR3 region has 15 residues. Germline V gives CDR1 SGHTA, CDR2 FQGTGA. V trimming: 4 bases; J trimming: 7 bases; junction bases outside the gene matches: 12. CDR3 in amino acids: CASSSRDRLQGGYTF. The DNA for the CDR3 is TGTGCCAGCAGCTCCCGGGACAGACTCCAGGGTGGCTACACCTTC.

This chain links TRBV10-2 with TRBJ1-5; no clear D gene. The ends were cut back, 2 bases at V and 0 bases at J, with 2 bases in the middle. This CDR3 spans 13 amino acids. The germline CDR1 and CDR2 sequences are WSHSY and SAAADI. The CDR3 nucleotides read TGCGCCAGCAGTGAGAATAGCAATCAGCCCCAGCATTTT. Encoded protein: CASSENSNQPQHF.

The rearrangement uses TRBV6-5 and TRBJ1-2, with 7 positions matching TRBD1. The CDR3 loop spans 15 amino acids. Germline assignment: CDR1 MNHEY and CDR2 SVGAGI. J gave up 6 bases and V 7 bases, and 14 bases lay outside the gene matches. CDR3 in DNA: TGTGCCAGCATGAAGCCAGGGGGGTATGAGGATGGCTACACCTTC. Protein: CASMKPGGYEDGYTF.

The chain couples TRBV3-1 (or the pseudogene TRBV3-2) to TRBJ2-7; TRBD2 matches at 13 bases. V shed 1 base and J 1 base; nucleotides not matched to a gene: 1. Germline V lookup: CDR1 LGHDT, CDR2 YNNKEL (reference sequence). The CDR3 runs to 16 residues. DNA for the CDR3: TGTGCCAGCAGCCAAGGGACTAGCGGGGGTTCCTACGAGCAGTACTTC. Translating gives CASSQGTSGGSYEQYF.

This clone was detected once. The V and J genes are TRBV27 and TRBJ2-5; no clear D gene. Trimming removed 4 bases at V and 3 bases at J, with 9 bases between. Germline CDR1 is MNHEY and CDR2 is SMNVEV (reference sequence). The CDR3 has 13 amino acids. CDR3 sequence: CASSYGRKETQYF. As DNA, the CDR3 is TGTGCCAGCAGTTACGGACGGAAAGAGACCCAGTACTTC.

The chain carries TRBV19 and TRBJ1-3; D is perhaps TRBD1 (5 bases). The CDR3 extends over 14 amino acids. The germline CDR1 and CDR2 sequences are LNHDA and SQIVND (reference sequence). V was clipped by 8 bases and J by 2 bases, with 13 bases between them. CDR3 protein: CASQGPLPGNTIYF. In DNA form, the CDR3 reads TGTGCCAGTCAGGGCCCGCTTCCTGGAAACACCATATATTTT.

CDR3 in DNA: TGTGCCACCAGCACCTACCAGGACTCTGGAAACACCATATATTTT. This codes for CATSTYQDSGNTIYF. V and J are TRBV15 and TRBJ1-3; no clear D gene. V was cut by 4 bases and J by 0 bases, with 10 bases left in between. The CDR3 has 15 residues. Germline V gene sequence: CDR1 LNHNV, CDR2 YYDKDF (reference sequence).